This T cell receptor (beta chain) stems from a study of cytomegalovirus exposure and HLA in healthy donors. On this clone: Its antigen is unidentified.

Study observations and caveats: The authors enumerated 164 TCR beta chains as linked to cytomegalovirus. Generally TCR sequences proved uncommon, though certain public TCRs appeared in numerous donors.

After removal of 4 bases from V and 1 base from J, the junction contained 9 bases not matched to a gene. The CDR3 spans 17 residues. The V gene's germline CDR1 is SGHRS and CDR2 YFSETQ. PCR was performed using 60 Vbeta and 13 Jbeta primers. Sequencing used immunoSEQ multiplex PCR; TCRdb keeps in-frame clones, though not all of them. Among 30,000 to 40,000 clones listed, 70% to 90% were seen once. Sequenced sample: PBMCs. The sequence derives from a woman in her thirties or forties in good health and CMV-seropositive. The V gene is TRBV5-1, the J gene TRBJ2-3, with 10 bases fitting TRBD2. The CDR3 sequence: CASSPWGGTSGTDTQYF. The CDR3 bases are TGCGCCAGCAGCCCTTGGGGGGGGACTAGCGGCACAGATACGCAGTATTTT.